Detailed here is one T cell receptor (beta chain). Source study methods: Reference gene primers were amplified, and this amplification served to estimate nucleated cell counts. Profiling relied on immunoSEQ multiplex PCR, and the TCRdb table lists in-frame clones only, not all of them. V and J calls and clone size follow that table, whereas D and trimming were derived from the DNA. The table lists more than 20,000 clones, nearly 90% of them singletons. This sample was included in a study of blood T cell repertoires in COVID-19. About the research overall: PBMCs, B-cell-depleted T cells, or T cells were the source of the cDNA or gDNA that made up the material.

The length of the CDR3 is 16 residues. Germline assignment: CDR1 WSHSY and CDR2 SAAADI. V was cut by 0 bases and J by 0 bases, with 9 bases left in between. The gene calls are TRBV10-2 and TRBJ1-3, with a possible D match to TRBD1 (6 bases). The origin of this receptor is a woman aged 55-69 years with active COVID-19. Input material: peripheral blood. CDR3: CASSESLGGSGNTIYF. The DNA of the CDR3 is TGCGCCAGCAGTGAGTCTTTAGGGGGCTCTGGAAACACCATATATTTT.